This T cell receptor beta chain derives from a study of technical replicates of blood from a handful of donors (dated by TCRdb to about 2017). The table lists this clone with a count of one. Its target antigen remains unknown. Nothing much larger sits one base from this clone, and base qualities are not available. Libraries were built with the immunoSEQ multiplex PCR assay. Here the immuneACCESS table is served through TCRdb, limited to in-frame sequences with V and J called. Missing clones are a known gap in these copies; in checked studies unresolved V genes cover under half, and the rest lacks a known reason. Counted in this sample were tens of thousands of clones; 95% of them appeared once. The ten largest clones add up to around 0.36% of the sample. The sequence was obtained from a human donor in good health. Sequencing was carried out using T cells isolated from PBMCs.

This receptor has the CDR3 CASSQGWEFGETQYF. The base sequence is TGTGCCAGCAGCCAAGGGTGGGAGTTTGGAGAGACCCAGTACTTC. This chain joins TRBV14 to TRBJ2-5; a tentative D match to TRBD2 spans 5 bases. V loses 1 base of germline sequence and J loses 4 bases, and the interval between the two ends is 13 bases. From the cysteine up to the phenylalanine, the CDR3 has a length of 15 residues. The entry retains the CDR3 DNA only, 45 bases that are in frame from base 1. For CDR1 and CDR2, the germline V gene lists SGHDN and FVKESK.